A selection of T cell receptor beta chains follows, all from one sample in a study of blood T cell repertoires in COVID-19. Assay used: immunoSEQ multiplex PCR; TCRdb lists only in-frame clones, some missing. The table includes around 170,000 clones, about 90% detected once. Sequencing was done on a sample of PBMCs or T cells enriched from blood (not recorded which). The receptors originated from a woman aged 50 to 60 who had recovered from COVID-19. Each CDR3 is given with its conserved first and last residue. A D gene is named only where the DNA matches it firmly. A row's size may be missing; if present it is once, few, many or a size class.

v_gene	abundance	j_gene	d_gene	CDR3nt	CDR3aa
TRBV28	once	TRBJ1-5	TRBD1	TGTGCCAGCAGTTTGACAGGGGATGGTCAGCCCCAGCATTTT	CASSLTGDGQPQHF
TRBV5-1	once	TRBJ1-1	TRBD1	TGCGCCAGCAGCTTGGGGACAGGGACTGAAGCTTTCTTT	CASSLGTGTEAFF
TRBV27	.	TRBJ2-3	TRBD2	TGTGCCAGCAGGGCGGGAGATAAGTCGGGCGGCACAGATACGCAGTATTTT	CASRAGDKSGGTDTQYF
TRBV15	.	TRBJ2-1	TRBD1	TGTGCCACCAGCCGTCGACAGGGGGCAAACAATGAGCAGTTCTTC	CATSRRQGANNEQFF
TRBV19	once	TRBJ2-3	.	TGTGCCAGTAGTATAGGCACAGCTAGCACAGATACGCAGTATTTT	CASSIGTASTDTQYF
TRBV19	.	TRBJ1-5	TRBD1	TGTGCCAGTGCCGACAGGGCGGGTCAGCCCCAGCATTTT	CASADRAGQPQHF
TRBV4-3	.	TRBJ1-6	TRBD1	TGCGCCAGCAGCCAAAAGGGTGGACAGGGGCCGTACTATAATTCACCCCTCCACTTT	CASSQKGGQGPYYNSPLHF
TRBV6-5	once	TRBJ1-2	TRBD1	TGTGCCAGCAGTTACTCGGGGACAGGGCACTATGGCTACACCTTC	CASSYSGTGHYGYTF
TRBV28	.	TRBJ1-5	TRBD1	TGTGCCAGCAGTCCCGGGACAGTTAGCAATCAGCCCCAGCATTTT	CASSPGTVSNQPQHF
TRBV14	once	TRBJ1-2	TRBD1	TGTGCCAGCAGCCGCGACAGGGGGGACTATGGCTACACCTTC	CASSRDRGDYGYTF
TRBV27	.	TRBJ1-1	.	TGTGCCAGCAGTTTGGGTGGCGGGGACACTGAAGCTTTCTTT	CASSLGGGDTEAFF
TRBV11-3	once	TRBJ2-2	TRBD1	TGTGCCAGCAGCCTCAGACAGGGGCGACGGGAGCTGTTTTTT	CASSLRQGRRELFF
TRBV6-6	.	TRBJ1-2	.	TGTGCCAGCAGTCCAGGGTCCAACTATGGCTACACCTTC	CASSPGSNYGYTF
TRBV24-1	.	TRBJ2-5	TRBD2	TGTGCCACCAGTGCTAGCGGAAAAGAGACCCAGTACTTC	CATSASGKETQYF
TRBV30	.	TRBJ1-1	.	TGTGCCTGTCCTGGAGGAGAATTGGGGGAAGCTTTCTTT	CACPGGELGEAFF
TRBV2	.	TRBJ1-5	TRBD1	TGTGCCAGCAGTGAACGGATAACCGGGACAGGGGGCGCAGGCAATCAGCCCCAGCATTTT	CASSERITGTGGAGNQPQHF
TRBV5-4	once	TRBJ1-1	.	TGTGCCAGCAGCACGACAGGAAACGAGAACACTGAAGCTTTCTTT	CASSTTGNENTEAFF